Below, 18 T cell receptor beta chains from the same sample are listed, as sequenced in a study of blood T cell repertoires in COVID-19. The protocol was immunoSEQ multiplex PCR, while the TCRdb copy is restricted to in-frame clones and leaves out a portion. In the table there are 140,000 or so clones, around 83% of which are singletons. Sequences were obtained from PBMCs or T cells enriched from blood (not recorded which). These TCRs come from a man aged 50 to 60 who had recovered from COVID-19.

The CDR3 loop is CASSGRGLAGGARQETQYF. CDR3 coding DNA: TGTGCCAGCAGCGGGCGGGGACTAGCGGGGGGAGCGAGACAAGAGACCCAGTACTTC. The chain uses TRBV5-6 and TRBJ2-5, with 15 nucleotides matching TRBD2. The CDR3 totals 19 residues. J lost 2 bases, V lost 4 bases, and 12 bases had no gene match. CDR1 is SGHDT and CDR2 is YYEEEE in the germline V gene. Complete variable domain (other parts from reference TRBV5-6 and TRBJ2-5): DAGVTQSPTHLIKTRGQQVTLRCSPKSGHDTVSWYQQALGQGPQFIFQYYEEEERQRGNFPDRFSGHQFPNYSSELNVNALLLGDSALYLCASSGRGLAGGARQETQYFGPGTRLLVL.

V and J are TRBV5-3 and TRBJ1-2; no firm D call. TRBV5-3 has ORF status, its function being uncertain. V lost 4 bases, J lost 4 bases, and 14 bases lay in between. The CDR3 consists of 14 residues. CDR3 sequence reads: CARSPSGFFYGYTF. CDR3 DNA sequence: TGTGCCAGAAGCCCGTCCGGGTTCTTCTATGGCTACACCTTC.

DNA of the CDR3: TGTGCCTGGAGTCAAAGTGAAACTCAAAACATTCAGTACTTC. As protein: CAWSQSETQNIQYF. The chain recombines TRBV30 with TRBJ2-4; no reliable D call. V was cut by 2 bases and J by 5 bases, with 13 bases left in between. The CDR3 loop spans 14 amino acids. CDR1 is GTSNPN and CDR2 is SVGIG in the germline V gene (reference sequence).

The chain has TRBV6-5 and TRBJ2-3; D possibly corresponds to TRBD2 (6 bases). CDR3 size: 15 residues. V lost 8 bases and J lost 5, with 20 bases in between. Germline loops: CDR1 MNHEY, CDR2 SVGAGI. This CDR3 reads CASGRRTSSGDTQYF. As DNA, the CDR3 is TGTGCCAGCGGCCGCCGTACTAGCTCCGGAGATACGCAGTATTTT.

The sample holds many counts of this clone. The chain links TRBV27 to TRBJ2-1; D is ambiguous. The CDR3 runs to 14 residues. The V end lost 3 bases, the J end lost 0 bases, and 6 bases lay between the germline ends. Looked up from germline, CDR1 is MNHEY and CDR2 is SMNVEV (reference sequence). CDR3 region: CASSFGTSYNEQFF. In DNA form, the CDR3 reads TGTGCCAGCAGTTTTGGCACCTCCTACAATGAGCAGTTCTTC.

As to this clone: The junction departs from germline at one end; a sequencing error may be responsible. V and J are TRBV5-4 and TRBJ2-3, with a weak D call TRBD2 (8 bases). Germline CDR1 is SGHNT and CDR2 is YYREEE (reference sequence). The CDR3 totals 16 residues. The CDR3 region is CASSLPDRQRRTSKDF. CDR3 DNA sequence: TGTGCCAGCAGCCTACCGGACAGGCAGCGTCGGACTAGCAAGGATTTT. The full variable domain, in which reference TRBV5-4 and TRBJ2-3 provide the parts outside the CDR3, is ETGVTQSPTHLIKTRGQQVTLRCSSQSGHNTVSWYQQALGQGPQFIFQYYREEENGRGNFPPRFSGLQFPNYSSELNVNALELDDSALYLCASSLPDRQRRTSKDFGPGTRLTVL.

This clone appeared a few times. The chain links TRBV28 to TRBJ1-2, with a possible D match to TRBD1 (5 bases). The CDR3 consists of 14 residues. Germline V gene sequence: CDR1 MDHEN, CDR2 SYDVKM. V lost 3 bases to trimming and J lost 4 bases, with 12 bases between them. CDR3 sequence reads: CASSFGGIGYGYTF. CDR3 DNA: TGTGCCAGCAGTTTCGGGGGGATAGGCTATGGCTACACCTTC.

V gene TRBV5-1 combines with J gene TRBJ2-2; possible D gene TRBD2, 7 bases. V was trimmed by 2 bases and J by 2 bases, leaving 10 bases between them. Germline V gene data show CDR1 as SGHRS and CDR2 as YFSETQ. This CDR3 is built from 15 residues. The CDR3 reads CASSFGGPNTGELFF. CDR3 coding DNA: TGCGCCAGCAGCTTCGGGGGGCCCAACACCGGGGAGCTGTTTTTT.

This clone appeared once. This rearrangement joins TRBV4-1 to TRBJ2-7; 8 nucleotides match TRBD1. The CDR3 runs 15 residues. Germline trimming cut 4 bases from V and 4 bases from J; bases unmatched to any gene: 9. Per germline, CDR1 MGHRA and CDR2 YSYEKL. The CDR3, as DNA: TGCGCCAGCAGCCCCTCTAGGACAGGGACGTACGAGCAGTACTTC. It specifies CASSPSRTGTYEQYF.

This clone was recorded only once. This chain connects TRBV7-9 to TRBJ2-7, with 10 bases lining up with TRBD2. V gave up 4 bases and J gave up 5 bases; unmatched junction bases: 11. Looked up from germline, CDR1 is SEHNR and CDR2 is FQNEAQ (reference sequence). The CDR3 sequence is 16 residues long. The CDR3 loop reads CASSSKGLASSHEQYF. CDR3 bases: TGTGCCAGCAGCTCGAAGGGACTAGCGAGTTCCCACGAGCAGTACTTC.

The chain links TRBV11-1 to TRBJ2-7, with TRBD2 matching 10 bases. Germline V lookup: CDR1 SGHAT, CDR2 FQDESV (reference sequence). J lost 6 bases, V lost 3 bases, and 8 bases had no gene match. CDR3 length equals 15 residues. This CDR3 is CASSLKSGGAVEQYF. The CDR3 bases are TGTGCCAGCAGCTTGAAGAGCGGGGGGGCCGTCGAGCAGTACTTC.

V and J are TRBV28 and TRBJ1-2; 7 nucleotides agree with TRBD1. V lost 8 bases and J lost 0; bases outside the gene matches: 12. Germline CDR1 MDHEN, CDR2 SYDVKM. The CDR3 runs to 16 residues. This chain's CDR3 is CASSPRQGGSNYGYTF. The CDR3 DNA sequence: TGTGCCAGCTCGCCCCGACAGGGCGGATCTAACTATGGCTACACCTTC.

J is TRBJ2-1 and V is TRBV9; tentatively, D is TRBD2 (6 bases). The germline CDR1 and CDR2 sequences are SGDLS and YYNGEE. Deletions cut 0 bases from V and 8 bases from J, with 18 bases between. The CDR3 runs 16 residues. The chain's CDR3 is CASSVAGGFSADEQFF. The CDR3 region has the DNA TGTGCCAGCAGCGTAGCTGGGGGGTTTAGCGCAGATGAGCAGTTCTTC.

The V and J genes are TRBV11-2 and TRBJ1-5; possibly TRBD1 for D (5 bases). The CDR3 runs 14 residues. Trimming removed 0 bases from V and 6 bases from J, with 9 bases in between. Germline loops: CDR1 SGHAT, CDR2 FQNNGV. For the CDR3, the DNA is TGTGCCAGCAGCTTAGACCTCCAGGGTCAGCCCCAGCATTTT. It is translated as CASSLDLQGQPQHF.

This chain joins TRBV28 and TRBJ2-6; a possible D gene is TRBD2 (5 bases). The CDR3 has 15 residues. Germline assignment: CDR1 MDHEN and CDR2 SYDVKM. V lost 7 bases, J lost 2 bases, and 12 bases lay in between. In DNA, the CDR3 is TGTGCCAGCACCCCAGTGAGGGCTGGGGCCAACGTCCTGACTTTC. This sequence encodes CASTPVRAGANVLTF.

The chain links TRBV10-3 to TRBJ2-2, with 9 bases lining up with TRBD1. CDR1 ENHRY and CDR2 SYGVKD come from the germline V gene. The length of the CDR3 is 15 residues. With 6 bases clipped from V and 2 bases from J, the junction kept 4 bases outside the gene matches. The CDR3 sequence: CAIRKTGGNTGELFF. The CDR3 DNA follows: TGTGCCATCAGGAAGACAGGGGGAAACACCGGGGAGCTGTTTTTT.

The CDR3 DNA sequence: TGTGCCAGGGATCAGGGGAACACCGGGGAGCTGTTTTTT. Protein: CARDQGNTGELFF. V is TRBV19 and J is TRBJ2-2, with D perhaps TRBD1 (5 bases). Germline loops: CDR1 LNHDA, CDR2 SQIVND (reference sequence). The CDR3 extends over 13 amino acids. Trimming cost V 9 bases and J 1 base, with 9 bases left between them.

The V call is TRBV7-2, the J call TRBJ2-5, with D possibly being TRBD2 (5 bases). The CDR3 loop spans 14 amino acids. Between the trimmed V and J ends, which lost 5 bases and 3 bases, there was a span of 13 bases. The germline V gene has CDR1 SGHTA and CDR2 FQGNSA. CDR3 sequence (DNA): TGTGCCAGCAGCCCAACTAGTTTCAAAGAGACCCAGTACTTC. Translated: CASSPTSFKETQYF.